This TCR beta chain stems from a study of shared clonotypes between healthy human individuals. With V trimmed by 8 bases and J by 9 bases, 6 bases remained unmatched. The CDR3 totals 14 residues. Germline lookup yields CDR1 SNHLY and CDR2 FYNNEI. TCRdb keeps only in-frame clones here, not all; method: immunoSEQ multiplex PCR. The table has roughly 1,600,000 clones, around 98.5% seen once. V gene TRBV2 combines with J gene TRBJ2-1; 14 positions agree with TRBD2. This clonotype originated in a young man in good health. Source material: naive CD4+ T cells sorted from blood. Subset reported: CD45RA+ positively selected. The CDR3 sequence is CASRGLAGGVEQFF. The CDR3, as DNA: TGTGCCAGCCGCGGACTAGCGGGAGGTGTTGAGCAGTTCTTC.